The 8 T cell receptor beta chains given below trace back to one sample, sequenced in a study of stem cell transplantation in POMP-related autoinflammatory disease. This table comes from immunoSEQ multiplex PCR, and its TCRdb copy is limited to in-frame clones, with some not included. The sample lists some 68,000 clones, roughly 88% occurring once. Sequencing was performed on CD4+ T cells from PBMCs, taken after stem cell transplantation. These receptor sequences come from a human patient with POMP-related autoinflammation and immune dysregulation (PRAID). The graft donor may have given rise to some T cells.

This clone was recorded once. CDR3 coding DNA: TGCAGCGTTGCGGGACAGGGGAATGGATATGGCTACACCTTC. Translating gives CSVAGQGNGYGYTF. The chain employs TRBV29-1 and TRBJ1-2, with 10 bases matching TRBD1. The CDR3 consists of 14 residues. Germline CDR1 reads SQVTM; CDR2 reads ANQGSEA. V was pared by 4 bases and J by 5 bases, with 7 bases of the junction left unmatched.

This clone has just a few counts. The chain combines TRBV5-8 with TRBJ1-1; maybe TRBD1 (5 bases). V was trimmed by 3 bases and J by 10 bases, leaving 22 bases between them. This CDR3 comprises 15 residues. CDR1 is SGHTS and CDR2 is YDEGEE in the germline V gene. The DNA of the CDR3 is TGTGCCAGCAGCTGGGGCGGCAGGGACTCTTCGGGAGCTTTCTTT. The encoded protein is CASSWGGRDSSGAFF.

The chain joins TRBV24-1 to TRBJ1-3; D remains unclear. CDR1 is KGHDR and CDR2 is SFDVKD in the germline V gene. V gave up 7 bases and J gave up 6 bases, with 9 bases separating them. This CDR3 has 12 residues. The DNA of the CDR3 is TGTGCCACCAGAGGGTCTACAAACACCATATATTTT. It codes for CATRGSTNTIYF.

There are a few counts of this clone. This chain joins TRBV19 and TRBJ1-1; TRBD1 matches 7 bases. Germline values: CDR1 LNHDA, CDR2 SQIVND (reference sequence). The V and J ends lost 5 bases and 3 bases, in that order; junction bases with no gene match: 3. The CDR3 runs 13 residues. The chain's CDR3 is CASSYRGDTEAFF. As DNA, the CDR3 is TGTGCCAGTAGTTACAGGGGTGACACTGAAGCTTTCTTT.

The table lists this clone with a few counts. The J gene is TRBJ2-7, the V gene TRBV15, with D possibly being TRBD1 or TRBD2 (5 bases each). Per the germline V gene, CDR1 is LNHNV and CDR2 is YYDKDF (reference sequence). The CDR3 extends over 16 amino acids. V lost 0 bases, J lost 4 bases, and 16 bases lay in between. In nucleotides, the CDR3 is TGTGCCACCAGCAGAGATCCGGGACCTAGCCTATACGAGCAGTACTTC. Translating gives CATSRDPGPSLYEQYF. The full variable domain, with the rest looked up from reference TRBV15 and TRBJ2-7, is DAMVIQNPRYQVTQFGKPVTLSCSQTLNHNVMYWYQQKSSQAPKLLFHYYDKDFNNEADTPDNFQSRRPNTSFCFLDIRSPGLGDTAMYLCATSRDPGPSLYEQYFGPGTRLTVT.

Only one count was recorded for this clone. V and J are TRBV5-1 and TRBJ2-1, with 8 positions matching TRBD2. CDR3 size: 14 residues. The trim removed 6 bases at V and 9 bases at J, leaving 11 bases unmatched. Per germline, CDR1 SGHRS and CDR2 YFSETQ. The CDR3: CASKVIAGIGEQFF. CDR3 in DNA: TGCGCCAGCAAGGTGATAGCGGGGATCGGTGAGCAGTTCTTC.

The chain links TRBV6-2 or TRBV6-3 to TRBJ2-3, with D uncertain. The germline gives CDR1 MNHEY, CDR2 SVGEGT. The V and J ends lost 3 bases and 5 bases respectively, with 9 bases between them. The length of the CDR3 is 13 residues. CDR3 loop: CASSYPRKDTQYF. The CDR3 DNA reads as TGTGCCAGCAGTTATCCACGGAAAGATACGCAGTATTTT.

This sequence joins TRBV3-1 (or the pseudogene TRBV3-2) and TRBJ1-6, with D possibly matching TRBD1 (6 bases). Trimming left V 1 base short and J 10 bases short, with 23 bases between. The CDR3 runs 18 residues. Germline lookup yields CDR1 LGHDT and CDR2 YNNKEL (reference sequence). The CDR3 DNA follows: TGTGCCAGCAGCCAAGGCCACCCCCGTTGGCAGGGGAGCTCACCCCTCCACTTT. Its translation: CASSQGHPRWQGSSPLHF.